Below, 10 T cell receptor beta chains from the same sample are listed, as sequenced in a study of shared clonotypes between healthy human individuals. Measured with immunoSEQ multiplex PCR; TCRdb has only the in-frame clones, and not every one. The top ten hold around 1.8% of the sample, which has about 710,000 clones, around 73% seen once. The source material was memory CD4+ T cells sorted from blood. Subset meaning: CD45RA-negative fraction. Receptors originate from a woman aged 25-40 years in good health.

The chain combines TRBV27 with TRBJ2-2; 7 bases align to TRBD2. CDR1 is MNHEY and CDR2 is SMNVEV in the germline V gene (reference sequence). The CDR3 loop spans 15 amino acids. V lost 3 bases, J lost 2 bases, and 3 bases stayed unmatched. In DNA form, the CDR3 reads TGTGCCAGCAGTTTCGCGGGAGTAAACACCGGGGAGCTGTTTTTT. It yields the protein CASSFAGVNTGELFF.

The chain employs TRBV28 and TRBJ2-1; 7 positions agree with TRBD1. Germline-derived CDR1 and CDR2 are MDHEN and SYDVKM. CDR3 size: 14 residues. V trimming: 5 bases; J trimming: 1 base; junction bases outside the gene matches: 2. CDR3 sequence: CASSVTGSYNEQFF. For the CDR3, the DNA is TGTGCCAGCAGTGTGACAGGGTCCTACAATGAGCAGTTCTTC. Full variable domain (remainder filled in from reference TRBV28 and TRBJ2-1): DVKVTQSSRYLVKRTGEKVFLECVQDMDHENMFWYRQDPGLGLRLIYFSYDVKMKEKGDIPEGYSVSREKKERFSLILESASTNQTSMYLCASSVTGSYNEQFFGPGTRLTVL.

This clone was counted only a few times. V gene TRBV2 combines with J gene TRBJ2-2, with a tentative D call TRBD2 (5 bases). Deletions cut 8 bases from V and 2 bases from J, with 12 bases between. The CDR3 spans 14 residues. CDR1 is SNHLY, CDR2 FYNNEI, per germline. CDR3 protein: CASCISANTGELFF. The CDR3 nucleotides read TGTGCCAGCTGTATTAGCGCCAACACCGGGGAGCTGTTTTTT.

The chain has TRBV2 and TRBJ2-5; 7 bases are a match to TRBD1. Germline CDR1 reads SNHLY; CDR2 reads FYNNEI. Germline trimming cut 6 bases from V and 1 base from J; bases unmatched to any gene: 14. The CDR3 spans 17 residues. The DNA of the CDR3 is TGTGCCAGCAGCCCCGGTCTGACAGGGATAACCCAAGAGACCCAGTACTTC. Its protein product is CASSPGLTGITQETQYF. The variable domain in full, completed from reference TRBV2 and TRBJ2-5, reads EPEVTQTPSHQVTQMGQEVILRCVPISNHLYFYWYRQILGQKVEFLVSFYNNEISEKSEIFDDQFSVERPDGSNFTLKIRSTKLEDSAMYFCASSPGLTGITQETQYFGPGTRLLVL.

The chain couples TRBV4-2 to TRBJ2-7, with TRBD2 matching over 7 bases. CDR1 and CDR2 from the germline V gene are LGHNA and YNFKEQ. Unmatched junction bases numbered 11, after V lost 4 bases and J lost 2 bases. This CDR3 is built from 16 residues. In nucleotides, the CDR3 is TGTGCCAGCAGCCCACCGGGGCGCGGGAGCGCCTACGAGCAGTACTTC. It codes for CASSPPGRGSAYEQYF.

The chain uses TRBV6-5 and TRBJ1-1; D is uncertain. The V end was cut by 6 bases, the J end by 0 bases, with 14 bases between. From germline, CDR1 is MNHEY and CDR2 SVGAGI. The CDR3 runs to 15 residues. CDR3 residues: CASSYGSTMNTEAFF. CDR3 bases: TGTGCCAGCAGCTACGGGTCGACTATGAACACTGAAGCTTTCTTT.

This chain connects TRBV27 to TRBJ2-1; 11 positions agree with TRBD2. Germline V gene data show CDR1 as MNHEY and CDR2 as SMNVEV (reference sequence). CDR3 length: 14 residues. V dropped 6 bases and J dropped 8; count of bases not matched to a gene: 6. Here the CDR3 DNA reads TGTGCCAGCAGAAGGACTAGCGGGTTCGATGAGCAGTTCTTC. Its protein is CASRRTSGFDEQFF.

This clone has just a few counts. This chain uses TRBV19 with TRBJ1-5; D not certain. The CDR3 loop spans 14 amino acids. Looked up from germline, CDR1 is LNHDA and CDR2 is SQIVND (reference sequence). V dropped 5 bases and J dropped 4 bases, with 12 bases sitting between them. CDR3 protein: CASSRLGGNQPQHF. CDR3 bases: TGTGCCAGTAGTCGATTAGGAGGGAATCAGCCCCAGCATTTT.

The chain uses TRBV7-2 and TRBJ2-1, with TRBD2 as a possible D gene (5 bases). Germline V gives CDR1 SGHTA, CDR2 FQGNSA. This CDR3 contains 16 residues. Trimming shortened V by 5 bases and J by 0 bases, and 14 bases separated the two germline ends. This CDR3 reads CASSISTGSSYNEQFF. The CDR3 bases are TGTGCCAGCAGCATTTCAACTGGGAGCTCCTACAATGAGCAGTTCTTC.

This chain joins TRBV27 and TRBJ2-4; no clear D. The CDR3 is 15 amino acids. Per the germline V gene, CDR1 is MNHEY and CDR2 is SMNVEV (reference sequence). The ends were cut back, 5 bases at V and 0 bases at J, with 11 bases in the middle. For the CDR3, the DNA is TGTGCCAGCAGTACTCCCAACTTAGCCAAAAACATTCAGTACTTC. It codes for CASSTPNLAKNIQYF.